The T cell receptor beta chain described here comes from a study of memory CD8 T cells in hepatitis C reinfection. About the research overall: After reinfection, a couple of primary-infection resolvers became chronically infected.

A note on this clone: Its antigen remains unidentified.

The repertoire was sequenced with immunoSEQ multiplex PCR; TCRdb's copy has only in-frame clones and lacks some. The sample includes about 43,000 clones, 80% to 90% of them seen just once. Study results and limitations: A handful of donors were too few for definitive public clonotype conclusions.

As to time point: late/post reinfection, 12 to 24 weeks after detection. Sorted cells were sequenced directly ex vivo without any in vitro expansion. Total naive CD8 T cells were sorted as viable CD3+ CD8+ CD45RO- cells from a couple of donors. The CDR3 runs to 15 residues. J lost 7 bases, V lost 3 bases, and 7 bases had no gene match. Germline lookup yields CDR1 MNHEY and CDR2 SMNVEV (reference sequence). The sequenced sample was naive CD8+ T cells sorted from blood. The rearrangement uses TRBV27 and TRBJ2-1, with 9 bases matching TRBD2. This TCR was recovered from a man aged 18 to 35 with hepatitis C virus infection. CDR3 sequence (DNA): TGTGCCAGCAGTTTGTTGCTAGCGGGGTTAAATGAGCAGTTCTTC. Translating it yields CASSLLLAGLNEQFF.